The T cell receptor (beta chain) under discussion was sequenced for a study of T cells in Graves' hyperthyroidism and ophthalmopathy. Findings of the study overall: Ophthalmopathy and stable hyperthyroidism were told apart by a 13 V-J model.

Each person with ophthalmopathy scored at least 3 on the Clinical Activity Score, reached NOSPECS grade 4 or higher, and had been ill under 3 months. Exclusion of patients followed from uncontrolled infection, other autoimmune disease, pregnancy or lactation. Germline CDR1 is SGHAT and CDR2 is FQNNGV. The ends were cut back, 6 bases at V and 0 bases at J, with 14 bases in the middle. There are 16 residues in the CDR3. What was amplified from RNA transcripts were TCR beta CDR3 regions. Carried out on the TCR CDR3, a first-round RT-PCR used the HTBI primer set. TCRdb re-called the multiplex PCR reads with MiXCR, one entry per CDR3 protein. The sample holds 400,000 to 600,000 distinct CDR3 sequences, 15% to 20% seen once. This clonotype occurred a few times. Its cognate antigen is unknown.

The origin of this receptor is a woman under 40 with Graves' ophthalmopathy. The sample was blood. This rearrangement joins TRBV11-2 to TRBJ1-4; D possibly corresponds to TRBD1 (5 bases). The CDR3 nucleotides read TGTGCCAGCAGTCGGCGGGGGAGTGCAACTAATGAAAAACTGTTTTTT. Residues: CASSRRGSATNEKLFF.